This T cell receptor beta chain was sequenced during a study of OX40 agonist ivuxolimab in advanced cancers. Study in general: Males comprised 70% to 90% of the group, whose mean age was about 60 years (range 23 to 79). Study-wide points: Relative to CD4+ cells, CD8+ T cells on average had more expanded clones.

Regarding this clone: No antigen is known for it.

Sequencing used immunoSEQ multiplex PCR; TCRdb keeps in-frame clones, though not all of them. The table shows over 60,000 clones, with roughly 87% occurring only once. With V trimmed by 6 bases and J by 1 base, 4 bases remained unmatched. The CDR3 contains 16 residues. Germline V CDR1 and CDR2: SGHRS, YFSETQ. At baseline, cycle 4 day 1, and cycle 7 day 1, blood was sampled. This sample comprised CD4+ or CD8+ T cells sorted from blood, obtained in a trial of the OX40 agonist ivuxolimab. The clonotype was recovered from an adult with an advanced solid tumor such as melanoma, head and neck, liver or kidney cancer. This chain links TRBV5-1 with TRBJ2-2; 12 nucleotides match TRBD2. The CDR3 is CASIGLAGQNTGELFF. The CDR3 DNA follows: TGCGCCAGCATTGGACTAGCGGGGCAGAACACCGGGGAGCTGTTTTTT.